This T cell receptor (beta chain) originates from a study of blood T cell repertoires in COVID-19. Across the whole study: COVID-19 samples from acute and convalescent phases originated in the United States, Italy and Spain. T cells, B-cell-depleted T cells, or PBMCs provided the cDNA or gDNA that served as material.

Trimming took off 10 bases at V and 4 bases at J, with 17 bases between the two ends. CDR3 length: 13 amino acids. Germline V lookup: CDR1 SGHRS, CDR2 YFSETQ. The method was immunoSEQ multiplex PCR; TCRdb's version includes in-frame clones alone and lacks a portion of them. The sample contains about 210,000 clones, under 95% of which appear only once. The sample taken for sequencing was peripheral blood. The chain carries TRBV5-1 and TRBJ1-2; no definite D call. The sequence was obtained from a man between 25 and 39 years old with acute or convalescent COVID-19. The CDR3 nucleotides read TGCGCCGACGAGGGTTCGGCCTGCTATGGCTACACCTTC. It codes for CADEGSACYGYTF.